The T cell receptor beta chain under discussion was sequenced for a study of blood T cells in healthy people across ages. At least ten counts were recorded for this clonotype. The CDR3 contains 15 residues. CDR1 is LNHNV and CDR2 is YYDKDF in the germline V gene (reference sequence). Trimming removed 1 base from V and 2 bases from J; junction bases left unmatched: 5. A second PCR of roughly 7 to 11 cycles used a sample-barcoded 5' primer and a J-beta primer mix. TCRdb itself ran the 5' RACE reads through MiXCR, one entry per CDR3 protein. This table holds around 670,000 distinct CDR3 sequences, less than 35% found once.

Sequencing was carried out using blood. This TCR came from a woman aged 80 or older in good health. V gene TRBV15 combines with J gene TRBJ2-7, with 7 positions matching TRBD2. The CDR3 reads CATSRGRGETYEQYF. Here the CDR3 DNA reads TGTGCCACCAGCAGAGGCCGGGGGGAAACCTACGAGCAGTACTTC.